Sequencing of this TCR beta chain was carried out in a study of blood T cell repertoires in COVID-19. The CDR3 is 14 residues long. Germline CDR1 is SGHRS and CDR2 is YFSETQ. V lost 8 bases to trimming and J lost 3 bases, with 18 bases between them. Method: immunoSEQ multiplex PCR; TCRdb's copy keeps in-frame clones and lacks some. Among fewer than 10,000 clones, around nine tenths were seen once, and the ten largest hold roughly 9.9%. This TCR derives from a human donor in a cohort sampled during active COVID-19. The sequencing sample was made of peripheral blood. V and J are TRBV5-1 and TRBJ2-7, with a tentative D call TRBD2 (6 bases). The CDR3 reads CARRGRAGLYEQYF. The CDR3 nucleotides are TGCGCCAGGAGAGGTAGAGCGGGCCTCTACGAGCAGTACTTC.